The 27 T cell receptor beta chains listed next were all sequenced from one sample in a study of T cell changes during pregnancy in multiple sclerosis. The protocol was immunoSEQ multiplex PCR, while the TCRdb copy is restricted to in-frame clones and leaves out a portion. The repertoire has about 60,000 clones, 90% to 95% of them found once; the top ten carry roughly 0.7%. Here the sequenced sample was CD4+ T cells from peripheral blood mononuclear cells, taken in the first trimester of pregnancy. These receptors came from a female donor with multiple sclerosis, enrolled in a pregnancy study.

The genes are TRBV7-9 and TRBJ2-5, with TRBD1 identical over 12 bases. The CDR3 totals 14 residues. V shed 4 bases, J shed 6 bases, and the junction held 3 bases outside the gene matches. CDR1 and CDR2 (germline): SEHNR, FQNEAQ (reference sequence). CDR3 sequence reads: CASSWGQGAKTQYF. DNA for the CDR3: TGTGCCAGCAGCTGGGGACAGGGGGCTAAGACCCAGTACTTC.

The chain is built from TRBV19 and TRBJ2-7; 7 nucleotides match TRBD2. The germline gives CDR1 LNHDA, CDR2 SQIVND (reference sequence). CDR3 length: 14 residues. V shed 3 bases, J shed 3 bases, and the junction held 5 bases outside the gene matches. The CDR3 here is CASSIGREGYEQYF. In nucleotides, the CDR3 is TGTGCCAGTAGTATTGGCAGGGAGGGCTACGAGCAGTACTTC.

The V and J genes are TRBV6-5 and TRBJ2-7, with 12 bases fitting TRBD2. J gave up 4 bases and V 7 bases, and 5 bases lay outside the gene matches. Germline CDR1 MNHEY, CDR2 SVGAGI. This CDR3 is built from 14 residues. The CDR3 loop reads CASTPSGGGYEQYF. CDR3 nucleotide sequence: TGTGCCAGCACCCCTAGCGGGGGGGGGTACGAGCAGTACTTC.

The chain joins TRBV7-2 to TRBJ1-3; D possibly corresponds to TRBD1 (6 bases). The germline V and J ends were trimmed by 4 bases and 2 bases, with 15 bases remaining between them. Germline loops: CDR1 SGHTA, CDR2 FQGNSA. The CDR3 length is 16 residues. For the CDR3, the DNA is TGTGCCAGCAGCTGGGGCCCGGGACAAACTGGAAACACCATATATTTT. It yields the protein CASSWGPGQTGNTIYF.

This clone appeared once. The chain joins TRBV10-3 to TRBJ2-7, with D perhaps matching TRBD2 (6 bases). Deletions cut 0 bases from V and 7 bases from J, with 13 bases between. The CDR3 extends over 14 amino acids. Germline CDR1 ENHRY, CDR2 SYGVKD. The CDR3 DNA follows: TGTGCCATCAGTGAGTCACGGGGGAATGGGGAGCAGTACTTC. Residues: CAISESRGNGEQYF.

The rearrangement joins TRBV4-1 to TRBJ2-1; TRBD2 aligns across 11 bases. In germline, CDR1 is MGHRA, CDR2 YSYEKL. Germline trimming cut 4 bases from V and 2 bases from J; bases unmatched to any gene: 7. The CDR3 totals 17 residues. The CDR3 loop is CASSPILAGVTYNEQFF. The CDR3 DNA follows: TGCGCCAGCAGCCCAATACTAGCGGGGGTGACCTACAATGAGCAGTTCTTC.

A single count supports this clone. CDR3 protein: CASSAASGGFADTQYF. The CDR3 nucleotides read TGTGCCAGCAGCGCTGCTAGCGGGGGGTTCGCAGATACGCAGTATTTT. The chain combines TRBV7-3 with TRBJ2-3, with 11 bases aligning to TRBD2. The V gene's germline CDR1 is SGHTA and CDR2 FQGTGA. The CDR3 spans 16 residues. J was trimmed by 4 bases and V by 5 bases; bases with no gene match: 8.

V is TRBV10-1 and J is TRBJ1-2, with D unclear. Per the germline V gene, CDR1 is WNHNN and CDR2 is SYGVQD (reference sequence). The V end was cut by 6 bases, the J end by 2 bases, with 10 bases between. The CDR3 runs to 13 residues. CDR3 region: CASRVTENYGYTF. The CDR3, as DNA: TGCGCCAGCAGGGTAACAGAGAACTATGGCTACACCTTC.

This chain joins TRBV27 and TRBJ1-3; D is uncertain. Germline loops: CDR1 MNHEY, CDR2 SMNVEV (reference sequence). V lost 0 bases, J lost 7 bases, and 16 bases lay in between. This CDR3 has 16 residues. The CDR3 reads CASSLSGSVAWNTIYF. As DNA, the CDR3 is TGTGCCAGCAGTTTATCGGGGAGTGTGGCGTGGAACACCATATATTTT.

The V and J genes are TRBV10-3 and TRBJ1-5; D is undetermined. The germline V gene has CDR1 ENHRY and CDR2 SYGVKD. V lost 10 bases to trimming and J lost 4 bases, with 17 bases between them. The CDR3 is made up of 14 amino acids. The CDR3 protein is CATEGSRPNQPQHF. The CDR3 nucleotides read TGTGCCACCGAGGGCAGTCGCCCTAATCAGCCCCAGCATTTT.

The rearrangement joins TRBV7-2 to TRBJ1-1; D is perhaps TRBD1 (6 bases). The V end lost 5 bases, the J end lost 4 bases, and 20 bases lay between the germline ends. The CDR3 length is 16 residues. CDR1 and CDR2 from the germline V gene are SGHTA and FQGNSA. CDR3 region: CASSPRRGARGTEAFF. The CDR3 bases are TGTGCCAGCAGCCCCCGACGGGGGGCGCGAGGCACTGAAGCTTTCTTT.

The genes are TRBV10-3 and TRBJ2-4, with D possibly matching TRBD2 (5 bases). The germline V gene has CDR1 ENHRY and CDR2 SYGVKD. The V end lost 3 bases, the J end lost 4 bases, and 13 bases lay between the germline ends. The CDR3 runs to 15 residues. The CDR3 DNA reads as TGTGCCATCAGTGATCGGGCCACGGGGAAAAACATTCAGTACTTC. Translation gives CAISDRATGKNIQYF.

CDR3: CASSQTSQETQYF. The CDR3 nucleotides are TGTGCCAGTTCCCAGACTAGCCAAGAGACCCAGTACTTC. V is TRBV19 and J is TRBJ2-5; TRBD2 is a possible D gene (6 bases). Trimming removed 8 bases at V and 1 base at J, with 11 bases between. This CDR3 is built from 13 residues. The V gene's germline CDR1 is LNHDA and CDR2 SQIVND (reference sequence).

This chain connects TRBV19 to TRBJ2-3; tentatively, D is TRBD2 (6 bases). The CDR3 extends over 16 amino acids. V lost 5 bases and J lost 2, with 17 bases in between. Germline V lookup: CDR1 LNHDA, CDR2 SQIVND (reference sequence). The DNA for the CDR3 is TGTGCCAGTAGTCAGCCCCCGGGACTCAACACAGATACGCAGTATTTT. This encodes CASSQPPGLNTDTQYF.

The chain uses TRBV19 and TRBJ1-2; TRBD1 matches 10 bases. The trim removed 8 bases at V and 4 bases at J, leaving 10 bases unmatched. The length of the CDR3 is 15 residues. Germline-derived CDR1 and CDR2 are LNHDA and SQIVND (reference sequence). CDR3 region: CASCPGTGALYGYTF. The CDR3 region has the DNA TGTGCCAGTTGTCCCGGGACAGGGGCCCTCTATGGCTACACCTTC.

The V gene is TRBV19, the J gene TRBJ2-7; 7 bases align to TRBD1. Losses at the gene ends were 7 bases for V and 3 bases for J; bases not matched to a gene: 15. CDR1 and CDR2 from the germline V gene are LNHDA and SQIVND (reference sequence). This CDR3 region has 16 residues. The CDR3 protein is CASTNRWGTDNYEQYF. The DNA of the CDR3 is TGTGCCAGTACCAACCGATGGGGGACAGATAACTACGAGCAGTACTTC.

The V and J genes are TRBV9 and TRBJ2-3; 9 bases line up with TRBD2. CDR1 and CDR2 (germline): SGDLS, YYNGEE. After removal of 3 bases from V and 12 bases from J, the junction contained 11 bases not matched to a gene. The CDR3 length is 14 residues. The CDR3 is CASSAILSGGPQYF. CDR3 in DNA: TGTGCCAGCAGCGCTATACTCAGCGGGGGGCCTCAGTATTTT.

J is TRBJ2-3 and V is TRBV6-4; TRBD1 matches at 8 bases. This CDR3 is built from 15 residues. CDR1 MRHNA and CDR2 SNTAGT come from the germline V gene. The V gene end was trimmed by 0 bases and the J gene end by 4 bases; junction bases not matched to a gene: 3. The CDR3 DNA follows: TGTGCCAGCAGTGACTCCGTGACAGGGGCAGATACGCAGTATTTT. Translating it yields CASSDSVTGADTQYF.

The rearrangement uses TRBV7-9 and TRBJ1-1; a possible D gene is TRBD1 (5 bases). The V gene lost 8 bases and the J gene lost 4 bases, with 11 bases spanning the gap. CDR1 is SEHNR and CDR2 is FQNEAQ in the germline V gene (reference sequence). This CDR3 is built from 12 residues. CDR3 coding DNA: TGTGCCAGCGAAAGGGGAATCACTGAAGCTTTCTTT. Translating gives CASERGITEAFF.

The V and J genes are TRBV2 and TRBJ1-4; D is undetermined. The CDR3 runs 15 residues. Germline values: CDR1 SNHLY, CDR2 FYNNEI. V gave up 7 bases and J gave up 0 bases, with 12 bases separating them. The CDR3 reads CASTTRFATNEKLFF. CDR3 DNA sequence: TGTGCCAGCACTACGCGCTTTGCAACTAATGAAAAACTGTTTTTT.

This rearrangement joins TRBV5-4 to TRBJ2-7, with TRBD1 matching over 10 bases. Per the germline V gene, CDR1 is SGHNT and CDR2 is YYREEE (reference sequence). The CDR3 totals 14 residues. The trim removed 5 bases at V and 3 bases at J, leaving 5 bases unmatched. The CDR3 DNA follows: TGTGCCAGCAGTAGGGGACAGGGGAACTACGAGCAGTACTTC. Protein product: CASSRGQGNYEQYF. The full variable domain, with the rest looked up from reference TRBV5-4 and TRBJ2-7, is ETGVTQSPTHLIKTRGQQVTLRCSSQSGHNTVSWYQQALGQGPQFIFQYYREEENGRGNFPPRFSGLQFPNYSSELNVNALELDDSALYLCASSRGQGNYEQYFGPGTRLTVT.

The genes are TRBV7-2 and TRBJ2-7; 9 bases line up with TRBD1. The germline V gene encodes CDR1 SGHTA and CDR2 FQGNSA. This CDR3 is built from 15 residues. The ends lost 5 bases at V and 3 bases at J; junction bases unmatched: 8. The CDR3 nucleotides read TGTGCCAGCAGCACGACAGGGGGATGGGGCTACGAGCAGTACTTC. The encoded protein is CASSTTGGWGYEQYF.

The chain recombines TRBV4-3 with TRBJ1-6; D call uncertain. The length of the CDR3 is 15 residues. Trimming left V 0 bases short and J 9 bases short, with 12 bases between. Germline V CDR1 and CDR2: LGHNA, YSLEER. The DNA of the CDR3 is TGCGCCAGCAGCCAAGATCGCCAGGCCTCTTCACCCCTCCACTTT. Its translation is CASSQDRQASSPLHF.

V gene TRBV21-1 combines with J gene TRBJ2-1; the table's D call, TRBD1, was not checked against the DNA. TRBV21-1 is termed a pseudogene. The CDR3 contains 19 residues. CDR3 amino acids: CASSKEPGQGTPRHNEQFF. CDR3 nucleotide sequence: TGTGCCAGCAGCAAAGAACCGGGACAGGGGACCCCCCGACACAATGAGCAGTTCTTC.

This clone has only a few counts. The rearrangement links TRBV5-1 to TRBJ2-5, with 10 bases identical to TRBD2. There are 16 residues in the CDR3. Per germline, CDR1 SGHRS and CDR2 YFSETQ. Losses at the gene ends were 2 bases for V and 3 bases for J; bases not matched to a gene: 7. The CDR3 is CASSFRSGGAEETQYF. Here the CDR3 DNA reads TGCGCCAGCAGCTTCAGGAGCGGGGGGGCCGAAGAGACCCAGTACTTC.

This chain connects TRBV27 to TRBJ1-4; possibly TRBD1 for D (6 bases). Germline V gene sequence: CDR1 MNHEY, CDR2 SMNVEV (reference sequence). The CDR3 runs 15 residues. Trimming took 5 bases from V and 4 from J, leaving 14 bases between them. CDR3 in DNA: TGTGCCAGCAGTCCAACAGGGCCCGGTAATGAAAAACTGTTTTTT. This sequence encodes CASSPTGPGNEKLFF.

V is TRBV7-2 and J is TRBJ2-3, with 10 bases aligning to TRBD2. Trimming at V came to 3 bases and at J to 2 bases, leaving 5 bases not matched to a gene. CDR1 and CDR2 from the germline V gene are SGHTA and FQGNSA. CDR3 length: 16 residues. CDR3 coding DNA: TGTGCCAGCAGCTTCCTACTAGCGGGGCTCACAGATACGCAGTATTTT. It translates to CASSFLLAGLTDTQYF.